The 15 T cell receptor beta chains given below trace back to one sample, sequenced in a study of preoperative IRX-2 immunotherapy in early breast cancer. The method was immunoSEQ multiplex PCR; TCRdb's version includes in-frame clones alone and lacks a portion of them. The sample has roughly 25,000 clones, roughly 74% seen once. Noted treatment: preoperative locoregional IRX-2 cytokine immunotherapy. The sequenced sample was lymph node tissue, obtained before IRX-2 immunotherapy. The receptors come from a human donor with breast cancer.

V is TRBV28 and J is TRBJ1-6, with no clear D. Germline V CDR1 and CDR2: MDHEN, SYDVKM. The CDR3 runs to 16 residues. Trimming took off 6 bases at V and 0 bases at J, with 12 bases between the two ends. Written as DNA, the CDR3 is TGTGCCAGCAGCCCCCTAGGCAGCTCCTATAATTCACCCCTCCACTTT. This gives the protein CASSPLGSSYNSPLHF.

The chain uses TRBV14 and TRBJ2-2; 8 bases are shared with TRBD2. The CDR3 totals 16 residues. Germline V gives CDR1 SGHDN, CDR2 FVKESK. V shed 10 bases and J 7 bases; nucleotides not matched to a gene: 17. The CDR3 spells CATSARRAGDGGELFF. CDR3 DNA: TGTGCCACCTCCGCAAGGCGAGCGGGGGATGGCGGGGAGCTGTTTTTT.

For this clone: One end of the junction does not line up with germline, which may come from a read error. The chain has TRBV6-8 and TRBJ1-1; possibly TRBD1 for D (6 bases). Germline CDR1 is MNHGY and CDR2 is SAAAGT. The CDR3 totals 12 residues. CDR3 in amino acids: CAISTGTTEAFF. CDR3 DNA sequence: TGTGCCATCAGTACAGGGACCACTGAAGCTTTCTTT.

This rearrangement joins TRBV6-8 to TRBJ2-7; tentative D call: TRBD1 (5 bases). The ends were cut back, 5 bases at V and 2 bases at J, with 13 bases in the middle. The CDR3 is 14 amino acids. Germline V gene lookup returns CDR1 MNHGY and CDR2 SAAAGT. The CDR3 nucleotides read TGTGCCAGCAGTACTTCCGACAGACCCTACGAGCAGTACTTC. It is translated as CASSTSDRPYEQYF.

This clone appeared a single time. CDR3 nucleotides: TGTGCCAGCAGTTTGGGGGGGGATCAAGAGACCCAGTACTTC. It encodes CASSLGGDQETQYF. The V gene is TRBV11-3, the J gene TRBJ2-5; 7 bases map to TRBD2. After removal of 6 bases from V and 2 bases from J, the junction contained 6 bases not matched to a gene. Looked up from germline, CDR1 is SGHNT and CDR2 is YENEEA. The CDR3 is 14 amino acids.

This clone was seen once. V gene TRBV5-1 combines with J gene TRBJ2-1, with TRBD1 as a possible D gene (5 bases). Germline lookup yields CDR1 SGHRS and CDR2 YFSETQ. The CDR3 totals 15 residues. Between the trimmed V and J ends, which lost 2 bases and 6 bases, there was a span of 15 bases. CDR3 residues: CASSFPTVTSNEQFF. The CDR3 DNA follows: TGCGCCAGCAGCTTTCCGACAGTTACGAGCAATGAGCAGTTCTTC.

V gene TRBV18 combines with J gene TRBJ1-1, with 10 bases identical to TRBD1. Germline V CDR1 and CDR2: KGHSH, LQKENI. After removal of 6 bases from V and 3 bases from J, the junction contained 1 base not matched to a gene. The CDR3 is 13 amino acids. In nucleotides, the CDR3 is TGTGCCAGCTCTGGGACAGGGGACACTGAAGCTTTCTTT. Translation gives CASSGTGDTEAFF.

The chain recombines TRBV6-8 with TRBJ1-2; D uncertain. The CDR3 spans 13 residues. The germline V gene encodes CDR1 MNHGY and CDR2 SAAAGT. V was cut by 8 bases and J by 7 bases, with 17 bases left in between. CDR3 amino acids: CASGIVGISGYTF. DNA of the CDR3: TGTGCCAGCGGTATTGTGGGGATTAGTGGCTACACCTTC.

V gene TRBV7-2 combines with J gene TRBJ1-2, with a weak D call TRBD1 (5 bases). The V end was cut by 0 bases, the J end by 8 bases, with 10 bases between. Germline lookup yields CDR1 SGHTA and CDR2 FQGNSA. This CDR3 spans 13 amino acids. CDR3 sequence: CASSLARDRGYTF. DNA for the CDR3: TGTGCCAGCAGCTTAGCCAGGGACCGGGGCTACACCTTC.

The V call is TRBV19, the J call TRBJ1-3, with D hard to call. V lost 4 bases, J lost 5 bases, and 9 bases lay in between. This CDR3 comprises 13 residues. Germline-derived CDR1 and CDR2 are LNHDA and SQIVND (reference sequence). The CDR3 reads CASSSLGRNTIYF. For the CDR3, the DNA is TGTGCCAGTAGTAGCCTTGGGCGAAACACCATATATTTT.

The chain is built from TRBV7-7 and TRBJ2-3; 8 nucleotides match TRBD1. V was pared by 5 bases and J by 1 base, with 5 bases of the junction left unmatched. Germline V CDR1 and CDR2: SSHAT, FNYEAQ (reference sequence). This CDR3 is 15 amino acids long. CDR3 DNA sequence: TGTGCCAGCAGCCCATGGGGACAGGGCACAGATACGCAGTATTTT. Translating gives CASSPWGQGTDTQYF. Based on the CDR3 plus reference TRBV7-7 and TRBJ2-3, the full variable domain is GAGVSQSPRYKVTKRGQDVTLRCDPISSHATLYWYQQALGQGPEFLTYFNYEAQPDKSGLPSDRFSAERPEGSISTLTIQRTEQRDSAMYRCASSPWGQGTDTQYFGPGTRLTVL.

The V and J genes are TRBV29-1 and TRBJ1-3, with D unresolved. Deletions cut 1 base from V and 3 bases from J, with 4 bases between. There are 12 residues in the CDR3. The germline CDR1 and CDR2 sequences are SQVTM and ANQGSEA. CDR3 DNA sequence: TGCAGCGTTGAAGGTCTTGGAAACACCATATATTTT. As protein: CSVEGLGNTIYF.

The chain links TRBV28 to TRBJ2-3; the match to TRBD1 covers 7 bases. The germline gives CDR1 MDHEN, CDR2 SYDVKM. The CDR3 consists of 16 residues. V trimming: 4 bases; J trimming: 5 bases; junction bases outside the gene matches: 12. CDR3 sequence (DNA): TGTGCCAGCAGTTCCGGACAGGCCAGGGCCATAGATACGCAGTATTTT. Translation gives CASSSGQARAIDTQYF.

A few counts support this clone. In nucleotides, the CDR3 is TGTGCCAGCAGTAACCGACGGAATAATCAGCCCCAGCATTTT. It yields the protein CASSNRRNNQPQHF. This chain connects TRBV6-8 to TRBJ1-5; D gene uncertain. This CDR3 contains 14 residues. The V end lost 5 bases, the J end lost 4 bases, and 12 bases lay between the germline ends. Germline CDR1 MNHGY, CDR2 SAAAGT.

The rearrangement uses TRBV14 and TRBJ1-1; the D is unclear. The CDR3 covers 13 residues. The V end was cut by 0 bases, the J end by 0 bases, with 2 bases between. Germline V CDR1 and CDR2: SGHDN, FVKESK. CDR3 residues: CASSQDLNTEAFF. The CDR3 bases are TGTGCCAGCAGCCAAGATCTGAACACTGAAGCTTTCTTT.